These T cell receptor beta chains were read from a single sample in a study of T cells in Graves' hyperthyroidism and ophthalmopathy. Via MiXCR, TCRdb re-called the multiplex PCR reads, giving one row per CDR3 protein. The profile shows some 650,000 distinct CDR3 sequences, around 15% of them singletons. Sequenced sample: blood. These receptors were obtained from a woman aged 40 to 50 with Graves' ophthalmopathy. Each CDR3 is given with its conserved first and last residue. The D gene is left open where the match is weak. Size tells how often a clone was seen (once, few, many) or the class of an expanded clone, and some rows leave it out.

d_gene	v_gene	j_gene	abundance	CDR3aa	CDR3nt
TRBD2	TRBV20-1	TRBJ2-7	.	CSALEVAGGPNEQYF	TGCAGTGCCCTAGAGGTAGCGGGAGGGCCTAACGAGCAGTACTTC
TRBD2	TRBV20-1	TRBJ2-1	.	CSARPLLAGGPYNEQFF	TGCAGTGCTAGACCCTTATTGGCGGGAGGTCCCTACAATGAGCAGTTCTTC
.	TRBV20-1	TRBJ1-6	.	CSARPGYNSPLHF	TGCAGTGCTAGACCGGGCTATAATTCACCCCTCCACTTT
.	TRBV10-3	TRBJ2-3	many	CAISPGVGQATDTQYF	TGTGCCATCAGCCCGGGGGTAGGACAGGCCACAGATACGCAGTATTTT
.	TRBV20-1	TRBJ1-1	few	CSARGGRGVDTEAFF	TGCAGTGCTAGGGGAGGGCGTGGGGTCGACACTGAAGCTTTCTTT
TRBD2	TRBV12-3/TRBV12-4	TRBJ2-5	few	CASSLGLAAQYF	TGTGCCAGCAGTTTAGGACTAGCGGCCCAGTACTTC
.	TRBV7-6	TRBJ2-1	.	CASGSGPRGNNEQFF	TGTGCCAGCGGCTCAGGACCCCGGGGTAACAATGAGCAGTTCTTC
.	TRBV30	TRBJ1-2	many	CAWSAQRGWMGYTF	TGTGCCTGGAGTGCACAGAGGGGTTGGATGGGCTACACCTTC
.	TRBV12-3/TRBV12-4	TRBJ2-2	many	CASRGQSGAKTGELFF	TGTGCCAGCAGGGGACAAAGTGGGGCGAAGACCGGGGAGCTGTTTTTT
.	TRBV18	TRBJ2-7	many	CASSPMGYEQYF	TGTGCCAGCTCACCGATGGGGTACGAGCAGTACTTC
.	TRBV20-1	TRBJ2-5	many	CSARGGGVKETQYF	TGCAGTGCTAGAGGAGGGGGGGTGAAAGAGACCCAGTACTTC
.	TRBV3-1	TRBJ1-2	many	CASSPEGQLYGYTF	TGTGCCAGCAGCCCCGAAGGACAGCTCTATGGCTACACCTTC
.	TRBV29-1	TRBJ1-2	few	CSVEDGYGYTF	TGCAGCGTTGAAGATGGCTATGGCTACACCTTC
TRBD2	TRBV12-3/TRBV12-4	TRBJ2-4	few	CASRTSGGAKNIQYF	TGTGCCAGCAGGACTAGCGGGGGGGCCAAAAACATTCAGTACTTC
.	TRBV5-6	TRBJ2-5	few	CASRPGIRWETQYF	TGTGCCAGCAGACCCGGGATACGGTGGGAGACCCAGTACTTC
.	TRBV28	TRBJ1-4	.	CASTPGGSERLFF	TGTGCCAGCACCCCTGGGGGCAGTGAAAGACTGTTTTTT
TRBD2	TRBV20-1	TRBJ2-1	.	CSAGSGGADNEQSF	TGCAGTGCTGGTAGCGGGGGGGCCGACAATGAGCAGTCCTTC
.	TRBV20-1	TRBJ2-3	many	CSAREGTDTQYF	TGCAGTGCTAGAGAAGGCACAGATACGCAGTATTTT
.	TRBV25-1	TRBJ2-3	.	CASNPGLPGQDTQYF	TGTGCCAGCAACCCGGGACTCCCCGGTCAAGATACGCAGTATTTT
TRBD1	TRBV7-8	TRBJ2-7	few	CASNPAGYGTGESYEQYF	TGTGCCAGCAACCCGGCCGGGTACGGGACAGGGGAATCCTACGAGCAGTACTTC
TRBD2	TRBV6-1	TRBJ2-7	many	CASSPYFGRTVLGYEQYF	TGTGCCAGCAGTCCCTACTTCGGGAGGACGGTCCTCGGGTACGAGCAGTACTTC
TRBD1	TRBV20-1	TRBJ2-1	once	CSASPSSPGQANYEQFF	TGCAGTGCTAGCCCAAGCTCACCGGGACAGGCAAATTACGAGCAGTTCTTC
.	TRBV7-8	TRBJ2-5	many	CASSLVGDRPEETQYF	TGTGCCAGCAGCTTAGTCGGCGACAGGCCAGAAGAGACCCAGTACTTC
TRBD1	TRBV28	TRBJ2-7	many	CASSWTGGLSEQYF	TGTGCCAGCAGTTGGACAGGGGGCTTAAGCGAGCAGTACTTC
.	TRBV3-1	TRBJ1-1	many	CASSHLDSEAFF	TGTGCCAGCAGCCACTTGGACAGTGAAGCTTTCTTT
.	TRBV2	TRBJ1-6	.	CASRGYSYNSPLHF	TGTGCCAGCAGGGGCTACTCCTATAATTCACCCCTCCACTTT
.	TRBV28	TRBJ2-1	many	CASSNRLTAYNEQFF	TGTGCCAGCAGCAACCGACTGACCGCCTACAATGAGCAGTTCTTC
.	TRBV20-1	TRBJ2-1	.	CSASLTADYNEQFF	TGCAGTGCTTCCCTTACAGCGGACTACAATGAGCAGTTCTTC
TRBD1	TRBV20-1	TRBJ2-1	many	CSARDRGRYNEQFF	TGCAGTGCTAGAGACAGGGGGCGGTACAATGAGCAGTTCTTC
.	TRBV6-1	TRBJ2-2	.	CASTRGRNTAELFF	TGTGCCAGCACTCGTGGCCGGAACACCGCGGAGCTGTTTTTT
.	TRBV28	TRBJ2-1	many	CASSLWKMGGEQFF	TGTGCCAGCAGTTTATGGAAAATGGGCGGCGAGCAGTTCTTC
.	TRBV20-1	TRBJ2-5	.	CSAGGRVEGRSTQYF	TGCAGTGCCGGGGGGCGGGTCGAGGGCCGTAGTACCCAGTACTTC
.	TRBV20-1	TRBJ2-5	many	CSARDLGLPQNTQYF	TGCAGTGCTAGAGATCTAGGACTACCACAGAATACCCAGTACTTC
TRBD2	TRBV3-1	TRBJ2-3	many	CASSQGLAGPLPQYF	TGTGCCAGCAGCCAAGGACTAGCGGGGCCCCTACCGCAGTATTTT
.	TRBV2	TRBJ2-2	many	CASSATVNTGELFF	TGTGCCAGCAGTGCCACAGTAAACACCGGGGAGCTGTTTTTT
.	TRBV28	TRBJ2-1	.	CASSIPGVDNEQFF	TGTGCCAGCAGTATCCCAGGGGTAGACAATGAGCAGTTCTTC
.	TRBV6-1	TRBJ2-3	few	CASTQSTDTQYF	TGTGCCAGCACACAATCGACAGATACGCAGTATTTT
.	TRBV6-1	TRBJ2-7	many	CASTSPGWIYEQYF	TGTGCCAGCACTTCACCCGGATGGATCTACGAGCAGTACTTC
.	TRBV28	TRBJ2-7	.	CASSPSGVDDEQYF	TGTGCCAGCAGCCCCTCGGGGGTGGATGACGAGCAGTACTTC
.	TRBV28	TRBJ2-2	few	CASSHSFGGELFF	TGTGCCAGCAGTCACAGTTTCGGCGGGGAGCTGTTTTTT
.	TRBV5-1	TRBJ2-2	many	CASSPATAGTGELFF	TGCGCCAGCTCTCCGGCGACGGCGGGCACCGGGGAGCTGTTTTTT